Listed here are 18 T cell receptor beta chains from one sample, sequenced in a study of T-cell memory formation after mild COVID-19. TCRdb reprocessed the 5' RACE reads via MiXCR and lists one record per CDR3 protein. Seen here are more than 450,000 distinct CDR3 sequences, approximately 19% observed once, and the top ten hold 12%. Source material: PBMCs or a T cell subset sorted from them (not recorded which). The receptors originated from an adult woman who had mild COVID-19 (a few samples of this study predate the infection). Cell type and time point are not known.

V and J are TRBV27 and TRBJ2-1; D perhaps matches TRBD2 (6 bases). This CDR3 has 15 residues. The V gene's germline CDR1 is MNHEY and CDR2 SMNVEV (reference sequence). The V end was cut by 8 bases, the J end by 5 bases, with 19 bases between. CDR3 amino acids: CASRLAATGDNEQFF. In DNA, the CDR3 is TGTGCCAGCCGCTTGGCCGCCACGGGGGACAATGAGCAGTTCTTC.

This clonotype was counted between two and nine times. The chain joins TRBV6-1 to TRBJ2-7; 9 bases fit TRBD1. CDR1 is MNHNS and CDR2 is SASEGT in the germline V gene. The CDR3 loop spans 15 amino acids. V was pared by 4 bases and J by 5 bases, with 9 bases of the junction left unmatched. The CDR3 nucleotides read TGTGCCAGCAGTGGGTTCGGGACAGGGTATCACGAGCAGTACTTC. Its translation: CASSGFGTGYHEQYF.

The gene calls are TRBV5-4 and TRBJ1-4; D is perhaps TRBD1 (5 bases). Germline CDR1 reads SGHNT; CDR2 reads YYREEE (reference sequence). With 1 base removed from V and 5 bases from J, the gap between germline ends came to 12 bases. This CDR3 contains 15 residues. CDR3 DNA: TGTGCCAGCAGCTTGCAGGGCAGACAAAATGAAAAACTGTTTTTT. The encoded protein is CASSLQGRQNEKLFF. Using reference TRBV5-4 and TRBJ1-4 for the parts outside the CDR3, the full variable domain is ETGVTQSPTHLIKTRGQQVTLRCSSQSGHNTVSWYQQALGQGPQFIFQYYREEENGRGNFPPRFSGLQFPNYSSELNVNALELDDSALYLCASSLQGRQNEKLFFGSGTQLSVL.

This clonotype showed up just a few times. This chain uses TRBV11-2 with TRBJ1-5, with a weak D call TRBD1 (6 bases). Germline values: CDR1 SGHAT, CDR2 FQNNGV. The CDR3 covers 13 residues. The germline V and J ends were trimmed by 5 bases and 7 bases, with 12 bases remaining between them. The CDR3 here is CASSEGVAQPQHF. CDR3 DNA: TGTGCCAGCAGCGAGGGGGTTGCACAGCCCCAGCATTTT.

The chain is built from TRBV28 and TRBJ2-7; D may correspond to TRBD1 or TRBD2 (6 bases each). Trimming cost V 6 bases and J 4 bases, with 22 bases left between them. CDR3 length equals 16 residues. Germline V CDR1 and CDR2: MDHEN, SYDVKM. DNA for the CDR3: TGTGCCAGCAGGGGGGAAACAGGGAGGTCTAATTACGAGCAGTACTTC. Protein product: CASRGETGRSNYEQYF.

This clonotype showed up many times. The chain employs TRBV7-9 and TRBJ1-2; D gene ambiguous. This CDR3 has 15 residues. Germline assignment: CDR1 SEHNR and CDR2 FQNEAQ (reference sequence). Trimming shortened V by 1 base and J by 3 bases, and 12 bases separated the two germline ends. In nucleotides, the CDR3 is TGTGCCAGCAGCTTAGAAGTGGGGATTTACTATGGCTACACCTTC. Residues: CASSLEVGIYYGYTF.

V gene TRBV5-1 combines with J gene TRBJ1-1; D is unclear. CDR3 length: 13 amino acids. Germline CDR1 SGHRS, CDR2 YFSETQ. V dropped 0 bases and J dropped 8 bases, with 11 bases sitting between them. For the CDR3, the DNA is TGCGCCAGCAGCTTGGGACCGAACCTAGAAGCTTTCTTT. Encoded protein: CASSLGPNLEAFF.

This clonotype was found a few times. This sequence joins TRBV6-6 and TRBJ2-3, with 7 bases lining up with TRBD2. The CDR3 has 14 residues. V shed 4 bases, J shed 2 bases, and the junction held 3 bases outside the gene matches. CDR1 and CDR2 (germline): MNHNY, SVGAGI (reference sequence). CDR3 sequence: CASSSAGDTDTQYF. CDR3 DNA sequence: TGTGCCAGCAGTTCGGCGGGAGACACAGATACGCAGTATTTT.

This clonotype was picked up a small number of times. This chain joins TRBV10-3 and TRBJ2-3, with 7 bases identical to TRBD2. Germline CDR1 and CDR2: ENHRY and SYGVKD. The CDR3 is made up of 16 amino acids. J was trimmed by 0 bases and V by 0 bases; bases with no gene match: 3. The CDR3 spells CAISESGGRSTDTQYF. CDR3 nucleotides: TGTGCCATCAGTGAGTCTGGCGGGAGAAGCACAGATACGCAGTATTTT.

The CDR3: CASSLLTGENTEAFF. Written as DNA, the CDR3 is TGTGCCAGCTCACTTTTGACAGGAGAGAACACTGAAGCTTTCTTT. The gene calls are TRBV18 and TRBJ1-1, with D possibly TRBD1 on 6 matching bases. The CDR3 sequence is 15 residues long. Trimming removed 4 bases from V and 1 base from J, with 13 bases in between. Germline V gene lookup returns CDR1 KGHSH and CDR2 LQKENI.

V and J are TRBV5-1 and TRBJ1-6; TRBD1 agrees at 10 bases. CDR3 length: 13 amino acids. CDR1 is SGHRS, CDR2 YFSETQ, per germline. The ends lost 8 bases at V and 8 bases at J; junction bases unmatched: 4. CDR3 in amino acids: CASPTGGYSPLHF. In DNA, the CDR3 is TGCGCCAGTCCGACAGGGGGCTATTCACCCCTCCACTTT.

The V and J genes are TRBV13 and TRBJ1-2; weak D call: TRBD1 (5 bases). The CDR3 is 12 amino acids. Deletions cut 10 bases from V and 4 bases from J, with 13 bases between. In germline, CDR1 is PRHDT, CDR2 FYEKMQ (reference sequence). CDR3 coding DNA: TGTGCCATTCTCGACAGTGTCTATGGCTACACCTTC. It encodes CAILDSVYGYTF.

V usage is TRBV4-1 and J usage is TRBJ2-3, with 11 bases identical to TRBD1. Trimming removed 4 bases from V and 3 bases from J; junction bases left unmatched: 9. The germline gives CDR1 MGHRA, CDR2 YSYEKL. The CDR3 extends over 17 amino acids. CDR3 nucleotide sequence: TGCGCCAGCAGCCCTACCATCGGACAGGGGGCAACAGATACGCAGTATTTT. Translating it yields CASSPTIGQGATDTQYF.

This clonotype was counted a few times. The rearrangement joins TRBV7-3 to TRBJ2-2; the D is unclear. The CDR3 runs 13 residues. The germline V gene has CDR1 SGHTA and CDR2 FQGTGA. Trimming removed 3 bases from V and 5 bases from J, with 7 bases in between. The CDR3 DNA follows: TGTGCCAGCAGCTTTGAAGGGACCGGGGAGCTGTTTTTT. It yields the protein CASSFEGTGELFF.

Here the CDR3 reads CASSLTRTFSWQETQYF. DNA for the CDR3: TGTGCCAGCAGCCTCACACGGACTTTCTCGTGGCAAGAGACCCAGTACTTC. V and J are TRBV11-2 and TRBJ2-5, with a weak D call TRBD2 (5 bases). Germline-derived CDR1 and CDR2 are SGHAT and FQNNGV. The CDR3 spans 17 residues. Trimming took 5 bases from V and 2 from J, leaving 21 bases between them.

This sequence joins TRBV29-1 and TRBJ2-1; a possible D gene is TRBD1 (6 bases). Trimming removed 7 bases at V and 2 bases at J, with 15 bases between. In germline, CDR1 is SQVTM, CDR2 ANQGSEA. The CDR3 is 14 residues long. CDR3 loop: CSADRRDTYNEQFF. The CDR3 DNA sequence: TGCAGCGCCGACCGACGGGACACCTACAATGAGCAGTTCTTC.

This clonotype was detected a few times. V is TRBV12-3 or TRBV12-4 and J is TRBJ2-5; D is possibly TRBD2 (5 bases). Trimming left V 6 bases short and J 4 bases short, with 12 bases between. This CDR3 is 13 amino acids long. DNA for the CDR3: TGTGCCAGCAGCCGTCCGGGGAGAGAGACCCAGTACTTC. It codes for CASSRPGRETQYF.

There are many counts of this clonotype. The gene calls are TRBV10-3 and TRBJ2-7; TRBD2 matches at 11 bases. V lost 8 bases to trimming and J lost 3 bases; unmatched junction nucleotides: 9. Germline V CDR1 and CDR2: ENHRY, SYGVKD. The CDR3 runs to 15 residues. In DNA, the CDR3 is TGTGCCATCGCCACGCCTAGCGGGAGGATCTACGAGCAGTACTTC. This translates into CAIATPSGRIYEQYF.